This note documents a single TCR beta chain sequence. Looked up from germline, CDR1 is MDHEN and CDR2 is SYDVKM. This CDR3 has 14 residues. Losses at the gene ends were 7 bases for V and 7 bases for J; bases not matched to a gene: 11. The data belong to a study of T cells in localized non-small cell lung cancer. Assay: immunoSEQ multiplex PCR; the TCRdb copy retains only in-frame clones and omits some. The sample consists of approximately 1,300 clones, under 25% of them appearing once. The sequencing here drew on lung tumor tissue, taken before any cancer treatment. The gene calls are TRBV28 and TRBJ2-7, with TRBD1 matching 9 bases. The sequence derives from a man aged 40 to 70 with stage III lung adenocarcinoma. The CDR3 protein is CASNLRDRAWEQYF. CDR3 bases: TGTGCCAGCAACCTACGGGACAGGGCTTGGGAGCAGTACTTC.